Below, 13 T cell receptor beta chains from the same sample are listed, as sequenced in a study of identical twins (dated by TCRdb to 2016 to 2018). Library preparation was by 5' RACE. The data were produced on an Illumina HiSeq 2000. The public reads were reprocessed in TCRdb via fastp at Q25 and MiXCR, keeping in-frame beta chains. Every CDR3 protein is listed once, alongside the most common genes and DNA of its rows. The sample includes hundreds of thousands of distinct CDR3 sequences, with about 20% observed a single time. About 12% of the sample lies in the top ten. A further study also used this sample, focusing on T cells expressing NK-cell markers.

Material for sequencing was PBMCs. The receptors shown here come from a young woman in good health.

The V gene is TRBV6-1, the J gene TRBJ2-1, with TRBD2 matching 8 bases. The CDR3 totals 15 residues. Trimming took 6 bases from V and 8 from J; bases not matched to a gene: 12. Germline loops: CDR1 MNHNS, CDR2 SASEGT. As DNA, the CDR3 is TGTGCCAGCAGCCGTCCTACCGGGACTAGTGATGAGCAGTTCTTC. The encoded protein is CASSRPTGTSDEQFF.

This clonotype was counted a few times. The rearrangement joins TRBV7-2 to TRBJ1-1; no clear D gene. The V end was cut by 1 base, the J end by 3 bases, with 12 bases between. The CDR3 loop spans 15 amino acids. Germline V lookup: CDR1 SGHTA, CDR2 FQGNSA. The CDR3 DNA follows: TGTGCCAGCAGCTTAGTCGCCACTACCCACACTGAAGCTTTCTTT. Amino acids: CASSLVATTHTEAFF.

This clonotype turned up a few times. This CDR3 reads CSVRPGQGNTDTQYF. In DNA form, the CDR3 reads TGCAGCGTGCGCCCGGGACAGGGAAACACAGATACGCAGTATTTT. This chain links TRBV29-1 with TRBJ2-3, with 9 nucleotides matching TRBD1. This CDR3 is 15 amino acids long. V lost 6 bases, J lost 2 bases, and 9 bases stayed unmatched. Germline CDR1 is SQVTM and CDR2 is ANQGSEA.

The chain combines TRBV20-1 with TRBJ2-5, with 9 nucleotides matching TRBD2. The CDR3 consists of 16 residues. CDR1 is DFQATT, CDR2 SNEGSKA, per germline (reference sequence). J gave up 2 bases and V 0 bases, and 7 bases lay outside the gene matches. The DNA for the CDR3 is TGCAGTGCTAGAGATGAAGGACTAGCGATTCAAGAGACCCAGTACTTC. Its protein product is CSARDEGLAIQETQYF.

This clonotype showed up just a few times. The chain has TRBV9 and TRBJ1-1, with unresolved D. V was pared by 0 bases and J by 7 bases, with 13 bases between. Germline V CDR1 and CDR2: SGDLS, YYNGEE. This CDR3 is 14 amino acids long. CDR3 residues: CASSVGGRHVEAFF. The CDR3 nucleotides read TGTGCCAGCAGCGTAGGAGGTAGGCACGTTGAAGCTTTCTTT.

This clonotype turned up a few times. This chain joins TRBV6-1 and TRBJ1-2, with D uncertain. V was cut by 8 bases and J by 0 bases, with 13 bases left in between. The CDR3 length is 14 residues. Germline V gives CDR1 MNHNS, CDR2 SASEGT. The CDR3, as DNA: TGTGCCAGCTCCGCCGAACGGACTAACTATGGCTACACCTTC. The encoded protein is CASSAERTNYGYTF.

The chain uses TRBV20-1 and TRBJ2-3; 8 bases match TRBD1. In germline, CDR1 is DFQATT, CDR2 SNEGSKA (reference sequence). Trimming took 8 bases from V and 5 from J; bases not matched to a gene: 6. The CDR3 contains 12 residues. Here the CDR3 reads CSLDRAGDTQYF. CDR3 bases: TGCAGTCTGGACAGGGCGGGAGATACGCAGTATTTT.

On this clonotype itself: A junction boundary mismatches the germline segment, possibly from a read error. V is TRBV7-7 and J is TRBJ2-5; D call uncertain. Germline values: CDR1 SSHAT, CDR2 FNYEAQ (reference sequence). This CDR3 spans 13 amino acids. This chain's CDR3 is CASSSVLQETQYF. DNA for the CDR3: TGTGCTAGCAGCTCTGTTCTACAAGAGACCCAGTACTTC.

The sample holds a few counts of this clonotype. The CDR3 DNA reads TGTGCCAGCAGCTCACGTAGCGGGATTTGGCATGAGCAGTTCTTC. Translated: CASSSRSGIWHEQFF. This chain links TRBV27 with TRBJ2-1; TRBD2 agrees at 8 bases. Trimming at V came to 6 bases and at J to 8 bases, leaving 12 bases not matched to a gene. Looked up from germline, CDR1 is MNHEY and CDR2 is SMNVEV (reference sequence). CDR3 length: 15 amino acids.

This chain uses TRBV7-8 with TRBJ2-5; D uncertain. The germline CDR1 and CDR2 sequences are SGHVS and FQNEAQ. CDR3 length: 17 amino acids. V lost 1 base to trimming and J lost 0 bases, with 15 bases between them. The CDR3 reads CASSLDSSQWYQETQYF. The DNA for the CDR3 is TGTGCCAGCAGCTTAGATTCCTCCCAATGGTACCAAGAGACCCAGTACTTC.

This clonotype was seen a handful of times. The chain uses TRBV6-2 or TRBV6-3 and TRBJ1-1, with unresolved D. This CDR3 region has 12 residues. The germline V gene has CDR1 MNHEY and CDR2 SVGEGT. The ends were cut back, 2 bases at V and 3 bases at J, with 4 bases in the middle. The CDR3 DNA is TGTGCCAGCAGTTACCCCTACACTGAAGCTTTCTTT. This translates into CASSYPYTEAFF.

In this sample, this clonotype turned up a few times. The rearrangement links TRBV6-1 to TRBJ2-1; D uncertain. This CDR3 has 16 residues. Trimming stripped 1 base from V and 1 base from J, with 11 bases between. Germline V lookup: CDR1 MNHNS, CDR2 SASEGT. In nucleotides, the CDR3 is TGTGCCAGCAGTGAAGTAGGCAGTGGGTCCTACAATGAGCAGTTCTTC. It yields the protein CASSEVGSGSYNEQFF.

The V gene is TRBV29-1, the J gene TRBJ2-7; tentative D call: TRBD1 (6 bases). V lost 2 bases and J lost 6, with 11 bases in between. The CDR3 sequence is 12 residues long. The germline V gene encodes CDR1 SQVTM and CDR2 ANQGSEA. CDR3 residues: CSVEPGGGEQYF. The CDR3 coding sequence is TGCAGCGTTGAACCTGGGGGCGGCGAGCAGTACTTC.